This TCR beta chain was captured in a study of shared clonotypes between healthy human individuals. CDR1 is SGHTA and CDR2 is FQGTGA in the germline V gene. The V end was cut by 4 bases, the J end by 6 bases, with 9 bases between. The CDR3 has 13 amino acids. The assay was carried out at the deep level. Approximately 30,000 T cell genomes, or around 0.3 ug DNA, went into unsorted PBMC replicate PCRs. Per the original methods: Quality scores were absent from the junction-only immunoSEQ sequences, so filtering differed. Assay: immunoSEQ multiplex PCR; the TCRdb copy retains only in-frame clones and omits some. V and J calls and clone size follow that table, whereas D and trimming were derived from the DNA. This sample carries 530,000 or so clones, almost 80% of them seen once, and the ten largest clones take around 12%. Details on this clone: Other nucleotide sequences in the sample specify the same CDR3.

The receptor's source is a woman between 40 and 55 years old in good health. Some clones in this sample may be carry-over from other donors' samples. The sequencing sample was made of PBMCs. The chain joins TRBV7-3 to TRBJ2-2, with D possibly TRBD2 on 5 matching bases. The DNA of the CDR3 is TGTGCCAGCAGCTCCAGCGGAGCCGGGGAGCTGTTTTTT. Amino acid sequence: CASSSSGAGELFF. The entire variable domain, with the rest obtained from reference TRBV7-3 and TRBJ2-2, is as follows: GAGVSQTPSNKVTEKGKYVELRCDPISGHTALYWYRQSLGQGPEFLIYFQGTGAADDSGLPNDRFFAVRPEGSVSTLKIQRTERGDSAVYLCASSSSGAGELFFGEGSRLTVL.